This record concerns one T cell receptor (beta chain) sequence. The antigen remains unidentified. This sample is part of a study of beta chain features in type 1 diabetes. Study-wide background: Patients were similar to healthy donors in age and gender (as well as in cell yields).

Central memory, naive, regulatory and stem cell-like memory CD4+ cells were sorted by CD45RO/CCR7/CD25/CD127/CD95/CD27. Notes on the study in general: Across all four CD4+ subsets, people with type 1 diabetes showed modestly shorter TCRB CDR3s. Healthy donors had naive, central memory and Treg TCRB repertoires that appeared less similar than those seen among patients.

The CDR3 runs 12 residues. Germline CDR1 and CDR2: MGHDK and SYGVNS. J lost 6 bases, V lost 11 bases, and 5 bases had no gene match. Since all of the isolated RNA was reverse transcribed, expressed TCRB transcripts were what got sequenced. The data were produced by immunoSEQ multiplex PCR, yet TCRdb's version contains in-frame clones alone and is incomplete. The table has 450,000 or so clones, about 10% seen once. This receptor was obtained from a woman aged 18-29 years in good health. The genes are TRBV25-1 and TRBJ2-3; 10 nucleotides align to TRBD2. The sample was naive CD4+ T cells from blood. The CDR3, as DNA: TGTGCCGGGGCTAGCGGGAGCGATACGCAGTATTTT. Translating it yields CAGASGSDTQYF. Together with reference TRBV25-1 and TRBJ2-3, the CDR3 gives the full variable domain: EADIYQTPRYLVIGTGKKITLECSQTMGHDKMYWYQQDPGMELHLIHYSYGVNSTEKGDLSSESTVSRIRTEHFPLTLESARPSHTSQYLCAGASGSDTQYFGPGTRLTVL.